The following is a TCR beta chain sequence with its context. Its antigen target is currently unknown. No quality values exist for individual bases; no much larger clone is one base distant. This record comes from a study of cytomegalovirus exposure and HLA in healthy donors (TCRdb year 2017). As for the study more broadly: In an earlier analysis of 587 of the donors, 250 to 300 Gb of sequence data and approximately 120 million unique TCR beta sequences from 180 million or so T cells were reported. Both class I and class II loci were covered by HLA typing, at four-digit resolution. The T cell repertoires of several hundred subjects were profiled by immunosequencing and related to cytomegalovirus serostatus. About 5 DR-DQ haplotypes were handled as single units for association and clustering, since linkage in the cohort was strong. The genetic ancestry cluster associated with self-reported Caucasian donors included 81% of the 398 genotyped donors. An early release covering more than 500 HLA-typed donors comprised about 290 gigabases of sequencing data and tens of millions of unique TCR sequences. All discovery cohort repertoires had been generated using a single sequencing platform. To study patterns of TCR occurrence, a later analysis re-analyzed previously published TCR beta repertoires from around 700 donors and added high-resolution HLA genotyping. An earlier analysis of several hundred of the donors used high-throughput TCR beta sequencing to judge whether each TCR beta V gene segment behaved as functional or pseudogenic. The study aimed to test whether cataloging public T cell receptors could reveal signatures of past pathogen exposure. The number of donors typed differed by locus, with 629-630 for A, B, C, DRB1 and DQB1, roughly 520 for DQA1, nearly 610 for DPA1, and 400 to 490 for DPB1. To predict cytomegalovirus infection status, the study brought together high-throughput TCR immunosequencing, statistical association of individual TCRs with disease status, and machine learning. The later analysis used no new phenotypic data to find candidate immune exposures, relying instead on TCR beta sequences and their occurrence across donors. Donor age, sex, ethnicity and CMV serostatus were compiled together with the repertoire data. A separate validation cohort of 100 to 150 different subjects was used in addition to the approximately 700-subject first cohort. In a later genetic analysis, genome-wide SNP genotypes for about 55% of the roughly 700 donors were used, and that subset was treated as a discovery cohort. On average, approximately 250,000 unique TCR beta nucleotide sequences were sequenced per donor among roughly 430 genotyped donors of the cohort, with 15% to 20% of those sequences being non-productive. Overall study results and their limits: A total of 150 to 200 TCR beta chains were listed by the study as associated with cytomegalovirus. Compared with equally common non-associated chains, HLA-associated TCR beta chains in a later analysis were more clonally expanded and had lower generation probabilities. Most TCR sequences were seen in very few donors, while some public TCRs were found in many individuals. The presence/absence analyses assumed that sequencing depth was roughly uniform across donors, and that assumption may not be true. Linkage disequilibrium might explain the correlated functional status among segregating V segments, but an unknown experimental factor could not be ruled out. According to a later analysis, parvovirus B19, influenza, CMV and Epstein-Barr virus appeared linked to several top co-occurrence clusters. In a later analysis, most CMV-associated TCR beta chains were found to appear HLA-restricted, with HLA associations seemingly driven largely by CMV exposure. Because counts were too low, approximately 15 rarely observed V segments, including chromosome 9 orphons, were excluded from the earlier analysis of 587 of the donors. It was suggested by the authors that the approach could potentially be generalized to other disease states and immunological phenotypes. The 87-base-pair reads could not distinguish some IMGT-functional V segments, including TRBV6-2 and TRBV6-3, so those segments were excluded. A further reported finding was that TCR beta sequences accurately predicted the HLA-A and HLA-B alleles for most subjects in the first cohort. In an earlier analysis of roughly 560 of the donors, most TCR beta V segments were observed in productive rearrangements about 87% or about 30% of the time, broadly matching IMGT annotations. In vitro tests confirmed that a few of the cytomegalovirus-associated TCR beta chains recognize cytomegalovirus antigens. A cluster of highly shared sequence variants was judged likely to represent a technical artifact of the sequencing pipeline. In this cohort, only TCR beta chains were sequenced, and detectable features were limited by the absence of alpha or paired-chain data. Specific HLA alleles were associated with about 17,000 TCR beta sequences at a false discovery rate of 0.05 in a later analysis. According to a later genetic analysis, donors in an Asian-associated ancestry cluster had fewer N-insertions in productive TCRs than the roughly 700-donor mean. The classifier was reported to diagnose cytomegalovirus status with high specificity and sensitivity in both the original cohort and the validation cohort. An association between a missense DCLRE1C variant and V-gene and J-gene trimming of TCR beta chains was found in a later genetic analysis and replicated in an independent cohort. Immune exposure information for the cohort was limited to CMV serostatus. Because HLA typing was unavailable for some donors at each locus, only the typed subset was used in association tests. Assigning TCR associations to individual alleles was difficult when HLA alleles, especially DR and DQ, strongly co-occurred. According to a later analysis, TCR association rates differed among HLA loci, with DRB1 alleles showing the most associated TCRs and HLA-C alleles showing the fewest.

The cohort was made up of roughly 670 healthy bone marrow donors. All cohort members were sampled while nominally healthy, although unrecorded immune exposures were likely present. The donor tested CMV seropositive and was one of the 289 seropositive cohort members. A peripheral blood sample was provided by each donor, and peripheral blood mononuclear cells were used for TCR beta sequencing. The Qiagen DNeasy Blood Extraction Kit was used to extract genomic DNA from the blood cell samples. V is pared back by 0 bases and J by 5 bases, with 13 bases lying between the germline termini. According to the germline V gene (reference sequence), CDR1 reads LNHNV and CDR2 reads YYDKDF. The CDR3 numbers 15 residues from cysteine through phenylalanine. The CDR3 DNA has 45 bases and is translated from base 1. Library prep was done by the immunoSEQ multiplex PCR assay. A mixture of 60 forward primers for TCR Vbeta segments and 13 reverse primers for TCR Jbeta segments was used in the multiplex PCR. A multiplex PCR assay on genomic DNA amplified the CDR3 region of rearranged TCR beta genes. The amplified TCR beta libraries were sequenced on the Illumina HiSeq System as 87-base-pair reads. The original pipeline was this. A later analysis counted about 80 million unique TCR beta chains across the 666 repertoires, and around 12 million of these chains were shared by at least two donors. Raw reads were error-corrected and collapsed into unique sequences by a nearest-neighbor algorithm in which closely related sequences were merged to remove PCR and sequencing errors. To assign V, D and J gene segments, CDR3 sequences were aligned to IMGT reference sequences. For a sequence to be retained, at least a six-nucleotide match to both a V gene segment and a J gene segment was required. A rearrangement was called productive if the CDR3 had no stop codons and remained in frame with V and J, and every other rearrangement was called non-productive. CDR3 was defined by IMGT convention, running from the second conserved V-encoded cysteine to the conserved J-encoded phenylalanine. The earlier analysis of roughly 590 of the donors excluded any sequence lacking an unambiguous match to a single V gene segment. An earlier analysis of 500 to 600 of the donors classified V segments as functional when productive rearrangements were above 56.7% and as segregating when the standard deviation between donors was above 5%. To diagnose cytomegalovirus status from the catalog of TCR beta chain sequences, a statistical classification framework was built. A later analysis assigned V and J genes by comparing TCR nucleotide sequences with IMGT/GENE-DB human TR gene sequences. Using the TCRdist pipeline, a later analysis assigned CDR3 sequences along with most-parsimonious VDJ recombination scenarios. A later analysis defined each TCR beta chain by its CDR3 amino acid sequence plus V-gene family, and excluded reads lacking a unique V-gene family. A later analysis removed roughly 590 highly shared, low-generation-probability nucleotide sequences to deal with suspected cross-contamination and a sequencing artifact. For each public chain, a later analysis derived a clonal expansion index from normalized ranks of inferred template counts within each repertoire. A later analysis computed generation probabilities with a VDJ recombination model fitted to out-of-frame rearrangements, and checked the results against IGoR. Hypergeometric tests were used in a later analysis to score TCR-TCR, TCR-HLA and TCR-CMV co-occurrence, with a repertoire-size bias correction applied to the TCR pairs. False discovery rates were estimated in a later analysis by permuting HLA or CMV assignments 20 times. In a later analysis, co-occurring TCRs were grouped using DBSCAN, with TCRdist sequence similarity added in when clustering inside HLA-allele-positive subsets. Repertoires with fewer than 30,000 or more than 120,000 public chains, plus five repertoires with anomalous nucleotide sharing, were excluded from co-occurrence clustering. What TCRdb holds here is the immuneACCESS table cut down to in-frame rearrangements. Part of the clones is not present; checked against another copy, under half of the missing clones reflect an unresolved V gene, and the others are unexplained. That table gives V, J and clone size, and the DNA gave D and trimming. Present in this sample are approximately 180,000 clones, about 83% of which were seen just once. The top ten clones comprise roughly 5.2% of the sample.

The TCR was taken from a girl aged 10 to 17 in good health and CMV-seropositive. The sequence is built from TRBV15 and TRBJ2-5; the D gene is not confidently resolved. What was sequenced was PBMCs. In nucleotides, the sequence is TGTGCCACCAGCAGAGATCAAGGAGCGCAGGAGACCCAGTACTTC. Translated, this gives CATSRDQGAQETQYF. When the CDR3 is completed using the reference TRBV15 and TRBJ2-5 genes on either side, the full variable domain is DAMVIQNPRYQVTQFGKPVTLSCSQTLNHNVMYWYQQKSSQAPKLLFHYYDKDFNNEADTPDNFQSRRPNTSFCFLDIRSPGLGDTAMYLCATSRDQGAQETQYFGPGTRLLVL.